This TCR beta chain was profiled in a study of neurological immune-mediated disorders. With 10-nucleotide random UMIs, 5'RACE was used to make the cDNA. Via MiXCR, TCRdb re-called the 5' RACE reads, giving one row per CDR3 protein. The sample lists around 53,000 distinct CDR3 sequences, more than 7% occurring once. Time point meaning: longitudinal time-point 3. Unsorted libraries came from 2 million PBMCs stored at -80 °C. In this sample, this clonotype turned up many times. The CDR3 runs to 12 residues. Per germline, CDR1 DFQATT and CDR2 SNEGSKA (reference sequence). V was shortened by 4 bases and J by 4 bases, with 8 bases between the two germline ends.

The sequence was collected from a middle-aged woman in good health. Sample: PBMCs. The V gene is TRBV20-1, the J gene TRBJ1-5; the D is unclear. The CDR3 DNA reads as TGCAGTGCTACATCAGGAAATCAGCCCCAGCATTTT. Protein sequence: CSATSGNQPQHF.